These 29 T cell receptor beta chains originate from one sample sequenced in a study of T cells in Graves' hyperthyroidism and ophthalmopathy. What was amplified from RNA transcripts were TCR beta CDR3 regions. TCR CDR3 regions were first amplified by RT-PCR with HTBI primers. TCRdb itself ran the multiplex PCR reads through MiXCR, one entry per CDR3 protein. The sample shows roughly 700,000 distinct CDR3 sequences, 14% of them seen only once. The material sequenced was blood. These receptor sequences come from a woman aged 18-35 years with Graves' hyperthyroidism.

The table lists this clonotype with many counts. The gene calls are TRBV7-8 and TRBJ1-2, with 11 bases matching TRBD1. Germline values: CDR1 SGHVS, CDR2 FQNEAQ. The CDR3 contains 13 residues. Unmatched junction bases numbered 2, after V lost 5 bases and J lost 6 bases. Here the CDR3 reads CASSGQGADGYTF. CDR3 DNA: TGTGCCAGCAGCGGACAGGGGGCCGATGGCTACACCTTC.

This clonotype was observed many times. The chain is built from TRBV6-4 and TRBJ1-1; TRBD1 is a possible D gene (5 bases). Per germline, CDR1 MRHNA and CDR2 SNTAGT. CDR3 length: 14 amino acids. Trimming shortened V by 4 bases and J by 1 base, and 10 bases separated the two germline ends. This chain's CDR3 is CASSAYRRNTEAFF. CDR3 DNA: TGTGCCAGCAGTGCCTACAGGAGGAACACTGAAGCTTTCTTT.

This clonotype has ten or more counts. This chain's CDR3 is CASADSSYNEQFF. In DNA form, the CDR3 reads TGTGCCAGCGCGGACAGCTCCTACAATGAGCAGTTCTTC. The rearrangement joins TRBV7-2 to TRBJ2-1; TRBD1 is a possible D gene (6 bases). Trimming removed 8 bases from V and 0 bases from J, with 8 bases in between. Germline V gene data show CDR1 as SGHTA and CDR2 as FQGNSA. The CDR3 has 13 residues.

This chain joins TRBV12-3 or TRBV12-4 and TRBJ2-2, with a tentative D call TRBD2 (6 bases). This CDR3 contains 15 residues. Between the trimmed V and J ends, which lost 7 bases and 5 bases, there was a span of 17 bases. CDR3 protein: CASTPKAGGTGELFF. The CDR3 nucleotides read TGTGCCAGCACCCCCAAAGCGGGCGGAACCGGGGAGCTGTTTTTT.

The chain uses TRBV19 and TRBJ2-1, with D perhaps TRBD1 (5 bases). V lost 5 bases to trimming and J lost 4 bases, with 21 bases between them. From germline, CDR1 is LNHDA and CDR2 SQIVND (reference sequence). The CDR3 runs to 17 residues. The CDR3: CASSSYGLRTLYNEQFF. The CDR3 bases are TGTGCCAGTAGTTCATATGGGCTGCGGACACTATACAATGAGCAGTTCTTC.

A few counts support this clonotype. A clone one base away is much larger, so this may be a read error. The rearrangement joins TRBV7-9 to TRBJ1-1, with D unresolved. This CDR3 comprises 12 residues. Per germline, CDR1 SEHNR and CDR2 FQNEAQ (reference sequence). V was trimmed by 6 bases and J by 1 base, leaving 6 bases between them. The chain's CDR3 is CASRSANTEAFF. CDR3 DNA sequence: TGTGCCAGCAGATCAGCGAACACTGAAGCTTTCTTT.

This sequence joins TRBV3-1 and TRBJ1-4; D remains unclear. Trimming cost V 3 bases and J 0 bases, with 14 bases left between them. Germline loops: CDR1 LGHDT, CDR2 YNNKEL (reference sequence). The CDR3 runs to 17 residues. The CDR3 protein is CASSHFSALTTNEKLFF. The DNA for the CDR3 is TGTGCCAGCAGCCATTTCTCGGCTTTGACAACTAATGAAAAACTGTTTTTT.

This clonotype showed up just a few times. The gene calls are TRBV11-2 and TRBJ2-2; the D gene is possibly TRBD1 (5 bases). Germline-derived CDR1 and CDR2 are SGHAT and FQNNGV. The germline V and J ends were trimmed by 4 bases and 1 base, with 16 bases remaining between them. The CDR3 loop spans 17 amino acids. The CDR3 region has the DNA TGTGCCAGCAGCTCACGACGGGCAGGGAAGAACACCGGGGAGCTGTTTTTT. Its protein is CASSSRRAGKNTGELFF.

This clonotype was seen a handful of times. V gene TRBV29-1 combines with J gene TRBJ2-1; D ambiguous. This CDR3 region has 15 residues. Trimming pared 4 bases from V and 1 base from J, leaving 14 bases between. In germline, CDR1 is SQVTM, CDR2 ANQGSEA. DNA for the CDR3: TGCAGCGTTGTAGAGGCCTCGAGATCCTACAATGAGCAGTTCTTC. Protein product: CSVVEASRSYNEQFF.

This clonotype has at least ten counts. The chain combines TRBV5-1 with TRBJ1-5; TRBD1 might be the D (5 bases). The CDR3 length is 15 residues. V was clipped by 0 bases and J by 6 bases, with 13 bases between them. Germline CDR1 and CDR2: SGHRS and YFSETQ. The CDR3 reads CASSLAGGRGQPQHF. CDR3 nucleotide sequence: TGCGCCAGCAGCTTGGCCGGGGGAAGGGGTCAGCCCCAGCATTTT. Combining the CDR3 with reference TRBV5-1 and TRBJ1-5 gives the whole variable domain KAGVTQTPRYLIKTRGQQVTLSCSPISGHRSVSWYQQTPGQGLQFLFEYFSETQRNKGNFPGRFSGRQFSNSRSEMNVSTLELGDSALYLCASSLAGGRGQPQHFGDGTRLSIL.

This clonotype was picked up many times. The chain joins TRBV7-2 to TRBJ2-5; no definite D call. The germline gives CDR1 SGHTA, CDR2 FQGNSA. V dropped 7 bases and J dropped 7 bases, with 13 bases sitting between them. CDR3 length equals 12 residues. The CDR3: CASKFRLGTQYF. The CDR3 DNA is TGTGCCAGCAAGTTTAGGCTTGGGACCCAGTACTTC.

This clonotype was recorded many times. This chain joins TRBV28 and TRBJ2-7; tentative D call: TRBD1 (5 bases). This CDR3 is 12 amino acids long. V lost 3 bases and J 6 bases, leaving 9 bases between the germline ends. Germline-derived CDR1 and CDR2 are MDHEN and SYDVKM. This chain's CDR3 is CASSLGLPEQYF. The DNA for the CDR3 is TGTGCCAGCAGTTTGGGGCTGCCCGAGCAGTACTTC. Using reference TRBV28 and TRBJ2-7 for the parts outside the CDR3, the full variable domain is DVKVTQSSRYLVKRTGEKVFLECVQDMDHENMFWYRQDPGLGLRLIYFSYDVKMKEKGDIPEGYSVSREKKERFSLILESASTNQTSMYLCASSLGLPEQYFGPGTRLTVT.

V and J are TRBV20-1 and TRBJ2-1; 7 positions match TRBD1. The CDR3 totals 15 residues. Per germline, CDR1 DFQATT and CDR2 SNEGSKA (reference sequence). The V segment lost 6 bases and the J segment 2 bases; nucleotides outside the gene matches: 10. The CDR3: CSAPIRGFPYNEQFF. In DNA form, the CDR3 reads TGCAGTGCCCCTATCAGGGGGTTCCCCTACAATGAGCAGTTCTTC.

This clonotype showed up many times. The rearrangement uses TRBV11-2 and TRBJ2-7; no reliable D call. Germline CDR1 reads SGHAT; CDR2 reads FQNNGV. Trimming left V 3 bases short and J 1 base short, with 10 bases between. This CDR3 has 14 amino acids. CDR3 sequence reads: CASSFISPSYEQYF. In DNA, the CDR3 is TGTGCCAGCAGCTTTATCAGTCCTTCCTACGAGCAGTACTTC.

The chain has TRBV9 and TRBJ2-3; either TRBD1 or TRBD2 may fit D (5 bases each). Germline V lookup: CDR1 SGDLS, CDR2 YYNGEE. Trimming took 4 bases from V and 9 from J, leaving 12 bases between them. This CDR3 contains 12 residues. The CDR3 DNA sequence: TGTGCCAGCAGCACCCAATGGGGGACGCAGTATTTT. Protein sequence: CASSTQWGTQYF.

This clonotype was found a few times. The V gene is TRBV5-1, the J gene TRBJ1-1; TRBD1 matches 7 bases. This CDR3 region has 16 residues. Looked up from germline, CDR1 is SGHRS and CDR2 is YFSETQ. The J segment lost 1 base and the V segment lost 4 bases, leaving 10 bases of the junction unmatched. The chain's CDR3 is CASSLTPGQSNTEAFF. CDR3 DNA sequence: TGCGCCAGCAGCCTAACCCCGGGACAGTCGAACACTGAAGCTTTCTTT. Variable domain in full (rest from reference TRBV5-1 and TRBJ1-1): KAGVTQTPRYLIKTRGQQVTLSCSPISGHRSVSWYQQTPGQGLQFLFEYFSETQRNKGNFPGRFSGRQFSNSRSEMNVSTLELGDSALYLCASSLTPGQSNTEAFFGQGTRLTVV.

This clonotype occurred a few times. The chain has TRBV28 and TRBJ2-1; TRBD2 might be the D (6 bases). Trimming took 7 bases from V and 15 from J, leaving 16 bases between them. There are 11 residues in the CDR3. The germline V gene has CDR1 MDHEN and CDR2 SYDVKM. CDR3 bases: TGTGCCAGCACCTCGCTGACTAGTTGGTTCTTC. Its protein product is CASTSLTSWFF.

This sequence joins TRBV6-1 and TRBJ2-7; D may be TRBD2 (5 bases). The CDR3 is 14 amino acids. Trimming removed 8 bases at V and 0 bases at J, with 14 bases between. Germline V lookup: CDR1 MNHNS, CDR2 SASEGT. The CDR3 coding sequence is TGTGCCAGCTGTGGACTCGTCGGCTCCTACGAGCAGTACTTC. This encodes CASCGLVGSYEQYF.

This clonotype was detected a few times. The rearrangement links TRBV7-2 to TRBJ2-7; D could derive from TRBD1 or TRBD2 (5 bases each). There are 15 residues in the CDR3. V was clipped by 5 bases and J by 2 bases, with 16 bases between them. CDR1 is SGHTA, CDR2 FQGNSA, per germline. In nucleotides, the CDR3 is TGTGCCAGCAGCCTCGCCGGGACGGAAGCCTACGAGCAGTACTTC. Translation gives CASSLAGTEAYEQYF. Complete variable domain (other parts from reference TRBV7-2 and TRBJ2-7): GAGVSQSPSNKVTEKGKDVELRCDPISGHTALYWYRQSLGQGLEFLIYFQGNSAPDKSGLPSDRFSAERTGGSVSTLTIQRTQQEDSAVYLCASSLAGTEAYEQYFGPGTRLTVT.

This clonotype has ten or more counts. The rearrangement uses TRBV12-3 or TRBV12-4 and TRBJ1-1; D possibly corresponds to TRBD1 (6 bases). Trimming stripped 5 bases from V and 1 base from J, with 17 bases between. The CDR3 spans 16 residues. Here the CDR3 reads CASSLSDGGWNTEAFF. The CDR3 DNA sequence: TGTGCCAGCAGTCTTTCGGATGGGGGCTGGAACACTGAAGCTTTCTTT.

A note on this clonotype: Without the conserved terminal phenylalanine or tryptophan, this CDR3 likely stems from a read error. The chain is built from TRBV7-9 and TRBJ1-2; D gene uncertain. Deletions cut 1 base from V and 1 base from J, with 10 bases between. CDR3 length: 15 amino acids. Germline V gene data show CDR1 as SEHNR and CDR2 as FQNEAQ (reference sequence). The CDR3 nucleotides are TGTGCCAGCAGCTTAGTACGGCCTTATAACTATGGCTACACCCTC. Residues: CASSLVRPYNYGYTL.

This clonotype was recorded at least ten times. The rearrangement links TRBV19 to TRBJ2-1, with 9 bases aligning to TRBD1. Germline-derived CDR1 and CDR2 are LNHDA and SQIVND (reference sequence). The CDR3 runs 16 residues. Trimming took 4 bases from V and 3 from J; bases not matched to a gene: 7. The chain's CDR3 is CASSTPGTGLYNEQFF. In nucleotides, the CDR3 is TGTGCCAGTAGTACTCCCGGGACAGGGCTCTACAATGAGCAGTTCTTC.

This chain connects TRBV20-1 to TRBJ1-1; D is ambiguous. The CDR3 runs 11 residues. CDR1 and CDR2 from the germline V gene are DFQATT and SNEGSKA (reference sequence). The V gene lost 5 bases and the J gene lost 4 bases, with 8 bases spanning the gap. CDR3 DNA: TGCAGTGCTTGGAGGCCCACTGAAGCTTTCTTT. This translates into CSAWRPTEAFF.

In its sample, this clonotype was seen many times. The chain carries TRBV5-4 and TRBJ2-7, with D uncertain. With 4 bases removed from V and 3 bases from J, the gap between germline ends came to 14 bases. This CDR3 comprises 14 residues. Germline loops: CDR1 SGHNT, CDR2 YYREEE (reference sequence). DNA of the CDR3: TGTGCCAGCAGCCCGGATCCGGTATACTACGAGCAGTACTTC. Translated: CASSPDPVYYEQYF.

In this sample, this clonotype turned up many times. The chain combines TRBV3-1 with TRBJ2-1; D gene unclear. This CDR3 is built from 16 residues. Trimming took off 4 bases at V and 0 bases at J, with 13 bases between the two ends. Germline V lookup: CDR1 LGHDT, CDR2 YNNKEL (reference sequence). CDR3: CASSPRTQSSYNEQFF. The CDR3 region has the DNA TGTGCCAGCAGCCCCCGAACCCAGAGCTCCTACAATGAGCAGTTCTTC.

There are many counts of this clonotype. The chain links TRBV11-2 to TRBJ2-3; D tentatively fits TRBD1 or TRBD2 (5 bases each). The CDR3 extends over 17 amino acids. Germline assignment: CDR1 SGHAT and CDR2 FQNNGV. Trimming removed 5 bases from V and 1 base from J, with 19 bases in between. Here the CDR3 reads CASSRGTEYEGTDTQYF. CDR3 DNA sequence: TGTGCCAGCAGCCGAGGGACGGAATACGAGGGCACAGATACGCAGTATTTT.

This clonotype was seen just once. The chain recombines TRBV7-6 with TRBJ2-5; 15 bases line up with TRBD2. CDR3 length equals 17 residues. Per the germline V gene, CDR1 is SGHVS and CDR2 is FNYEAQ. V dropped 5 bases and J dropped 6; count of bases not matched to a gene: 10. The CDR3 sequence is CASSSLRGLAGGKTQYF. CDR3 in DNA: TGTGCCAGCAGCAGTCTAAGGGGACTAGCGGGAGGAAAGACCCAGTACTTC.

This clonotype was seen many times. The J gene is TRBJ2-6, the V gene TRBV2; no definite D call. The CDR3 extends over 15 amino acids. V was shortened by 3 bases and J by 2 bases, with 8 bases between the two germline ends. CDR1 is SNHLY, CDR2 FYNNEI, per germline. The CDR3 protein is CASSDGWTGANVLTF. The CDR3 region has the DNA TGTGCCAGCAGTGATGGGTGGACTGGGGCCAACGTCCTGACTTTC.

Many counts were recorded for this clonotype. The chain has TRBV29-1 and TRBJ2-3; weak D call: TRBD2 (6 bases). The CDR3 is 15 amino acids. Trimming pared 4 bases from V and 4 bases from J, leaving 18 bases between. Germline V gene sequence: CDR1 SQVTM, CDR2 ANQGSEA. CDR3 nucleotide sequence: TGCAGCGTTGTACCTCGGGACTGGGCCTCAGATACGCAGTATTTT. Its translation: CSVVPRDWASDTQYF.